This record concerns one TCR beta chain sequence. This record belongs to a study of cytomegalovirus exposure and HLA in healthy donors. The method was immunoSEQ multiplex PCR; TCRdb's version includes in-frame clones alone and lacks a portion of them. Of about 200,000 clones in the sample, approximately 87% were seen once. V was cut by 2 bases and J by 7 bases, with 11 bases left in between. Per the germline V gene, CDR1 is GTSNPN and CDR2 is SVGIG (reference sequence). This CDR3 has 12 amino acids. This TCR came from a woman aged 18-29 years in good health and CMV-seronegative. The chain carries TRBV30 and TRBJ1-1; TRBD1 might be the D (6 bases). The specimen was PBMCs. The CDR3 is CAWSQGRVEAFF. The CDR3 bases are TGTGCCTGGAGTCAGGGGAGGGTTGAAGCTTTCTTT.